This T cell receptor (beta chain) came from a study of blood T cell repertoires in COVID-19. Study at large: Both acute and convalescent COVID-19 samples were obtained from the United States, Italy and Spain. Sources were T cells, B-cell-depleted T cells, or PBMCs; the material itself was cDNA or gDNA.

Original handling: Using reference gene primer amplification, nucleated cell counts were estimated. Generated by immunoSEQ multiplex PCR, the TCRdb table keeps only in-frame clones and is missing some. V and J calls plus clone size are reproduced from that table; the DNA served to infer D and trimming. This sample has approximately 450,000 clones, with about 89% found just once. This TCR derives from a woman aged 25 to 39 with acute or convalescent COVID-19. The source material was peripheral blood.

The CDR3 loop is CATGLYNEQFF. DNA for the CDR3: TGTGCCACGGGACTATACAATGAGCAGTTCTTC. This sequence joins TRBV24-1 and TRBJ2-1, with 7 bases that match TRBD2. The trim removed 10 bases at V and 4 bases at J, leaving 0 bases unmatched. This CDR3 contains 11 residues. Germline-derived CDR1 and CDR2 are KGHDR and SFDVKD.